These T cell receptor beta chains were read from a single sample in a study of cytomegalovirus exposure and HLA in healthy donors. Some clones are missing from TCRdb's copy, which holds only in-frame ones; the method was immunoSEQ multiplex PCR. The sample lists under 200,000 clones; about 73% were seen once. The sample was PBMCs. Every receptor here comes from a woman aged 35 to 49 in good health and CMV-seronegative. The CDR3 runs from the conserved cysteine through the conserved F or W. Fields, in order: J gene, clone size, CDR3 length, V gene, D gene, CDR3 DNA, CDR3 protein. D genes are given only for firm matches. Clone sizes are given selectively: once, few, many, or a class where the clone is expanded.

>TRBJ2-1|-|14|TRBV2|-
TGTGCCAGCAGTGAAACGGGCGGGAACAATGAGCAGTTCTTC
CASSETGGNNEQFF
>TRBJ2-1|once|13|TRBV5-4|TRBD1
TGTGCCAGTTCCGGGACAGGGGGCAGTGAGCAGTTCTTC
CASSGTGGSEQFF
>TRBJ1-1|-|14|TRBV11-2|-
TGTGCCAGCAGCGCCCAGACTATGAACACTGAAGCTTTCTTT
CASSAQTMNTEAFF
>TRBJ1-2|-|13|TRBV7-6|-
TGTGCCAGCAGCTTAAGTCGGGTTTCTGGCTACACCTTC
CASSLSRVSGYTF
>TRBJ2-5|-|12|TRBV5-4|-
TGTGCCAGCAGCTTACCCGGGGAGACCCAGTACTTC
CASSLPGETQYF
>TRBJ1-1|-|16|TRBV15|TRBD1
TGTGCCACCAGCAGAGGCAGAGGGGGCAGCTTCCCTGAAGCTTTCTTT
CATSRGRGGSFPEAFF
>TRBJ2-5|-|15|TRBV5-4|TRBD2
TGTGCCAGCAGCTTGGATGGACTAGCGGGAGAGACCCAGTACTTC
CASSLDGLAGETQYF
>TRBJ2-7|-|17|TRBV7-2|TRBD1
TGTGCCAGCAGCTTAGCGACCGGGACAGGGGGACTGTACGAGCAGTACTTC
CASSLATGTGGLYEQYF
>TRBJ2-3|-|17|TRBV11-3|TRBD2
TGTGCCAGCAGCCCGAGGACTAGCGGGGAACACACAGATACGCAGTATTTT
CASSPRTSGEHTDTQYF
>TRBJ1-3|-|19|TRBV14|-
TGTGCCAGCAGCCAAGATACGGGGGGGGTTCTTCACTCTGGAAACACCATATATTTT
CASSQDTGGVLHSGNTIYF
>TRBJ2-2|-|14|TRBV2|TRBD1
TGTGCCGCGGTGGGGACAGGGGACACCGGGGAGCTGTTTTTT
CAAVGTGDTGELFF
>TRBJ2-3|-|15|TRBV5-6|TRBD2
TGTGCCAGCAGCCCATCAGCGGGGATCACAGATACGCAGTATTTT
CASSPSAGITDTQYF
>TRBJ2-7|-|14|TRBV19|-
TGTGCCAGTAGTCCTCAGGGGAGCCCCTACGAGCAGTACTTC
CASSPQGSPYEQYF
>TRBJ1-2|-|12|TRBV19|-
TGTGCCACCGGATCGGGGGGGTCTGGCTACACCTTC
CATGSGGSGYTF
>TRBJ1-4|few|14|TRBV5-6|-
TGTGCCAGCAGCTTTGGCACCCAGGGGACACGACTGTTTTTT
CASSFGTQGTRLFF
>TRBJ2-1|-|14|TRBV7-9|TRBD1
TGTGCCAGCAGAGAGGGGGCTGGAGTCGATGAGCAGTTCTTC
CASREGAGVDEQFF
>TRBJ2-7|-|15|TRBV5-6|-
TGTGCCAGCAGCCTACTAGGGCAAGAAATCTACGAGCAGTACTTC
CASSLLGQEIYEQYF
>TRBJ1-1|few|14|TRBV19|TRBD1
TGTGCCAGTAGGGGGGACAGGTGGGACACTGAAGCTTTCTTT
CASRGDRWDTEAFF
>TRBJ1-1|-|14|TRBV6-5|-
TGTGCCAGCACCCCCGACACTTGGAACACTGAAGCTTTCTTT
CASTPDTWNTEAFF
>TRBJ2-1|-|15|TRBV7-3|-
TGTGCCAGCAGCTTTGGCAGGGGAGGGGTTAATGAGCAGTTCTTC
CASSFGRGGVNEQFF